The following is a T cell receptor beta chain sequence with its context. Its antigen is unidentified. The sample belongs to a study of cytomegalovirus exposure and HLA in healthy donors. Study-wide results and caveats: According to a later analysis, donors in an Asian-associated ancestry cluster reportedly had fewer N-insertions than the roughly 670-donor mean. Earlier results showed most TCR beta V segments being productive about 87% or about 30% of the time. Published work reported that the classifier diagnosed cytomegalovirus status with high specificity and sensitivity.

The trim removed 4 bases at V and 6 bases at J, leaving 13 bases unmatched. This CDR3 comprises 15 residues. From germline, CDR1 is SGHRS and CDR2 YFSETQ. In the PCR, 60 Vbeta and 13 Jbeta primers were used. Sequencing used immunoSEQ multiplex PCR; TCRdb keeps in-frame clones, though not all of them. This sample carries tens of thousands of clones, around 79% of them seen once, and the ten largest clones take less than 7%. This sequence joins TRBV5-1 and TRBJ2-7, with 7 bases aligning to TRBD1. This receptor was taken from a male donor in good health and CMV-seropositive. Sequenced material: PBMCs. CDR3 nucleotides: TGCGCCAGCAGCGGGCGGACAGGTTTGGTATGCGAGCAGTACTTC. It specifies CASSGRTGLVCEQYF.